This T cell receptor (beta chain) originates from a study of T cell changes during pregnancy in multiple sclerosis. CDR1 and CDR2 from the germline V gene are SGHNT and YENEEA. With 6 bases clipped from V and 2 bases from J, the junction kept 3 bases outside the gene matches. This CDR3 comprises 14 residues. This clone was observed once. The method was immunoSEQ multiplex PCR; TCRdb's version includes in-frame clones alone and lacks a portion of them. The data hold about 68,000 clones, with just over 90% observed a single time. The chain couples TRBV11-3 to TRBJ2-2; 7 positions agree with TRBD1. The origin of this receptor is a female donor in good health, enrolled as a control in a pregnancy study. The source was peripheral blood, collected in the second trimester of pregnancy. The CDR3 bases are TGTGCCAGCAGACGACAGGGTAACACCGGGGAGCTGTTTTTT. This codes for CASRRQGNTGELFF.